The text below deals with one T cell receptor beta chain. The antigen is undetermined. These data are taken from a study of PD-L1 blockade in urothelial cancer. Study-level background: Patients commenced atezolizumab at some point between 2014 and 2015, and it was given at 1,200 mg intravenously every 3 weeks. Across blood samples, T cells had a median count of roughly 140,000.

Regarding time point: pretreatment peripheral blood. Study results and caveats: When pretreatment blood TCR clonality was below the median, it predicted better survival.

Sequencing used immunoSEQ multiplex PCR; TCRdb keeps in-frame clones, though not all of them. This table holds tens of thousands of clones, 85% to 90% found once. Germline loops: CDR1 SGHRS, CDR2 YFSETQ. The CDR3 is made up of 18 amino acids. J gave up 5 bases and V 4 bases, and 10 bases lay outside the gene matches. The chain combines TRBV5-1 with TRBJ2-2, with 14 bases that match TRBD2. This receptor was identified in a man in his 60s with urothelial cancer. The sequenced sample was PBMCs, obtained around atezolizumab (anti-PD-L1) treatment. CDR3: CASSKTGLAGVSTGELFF. Here the CDR3 DNA reads TGCGCCAGCAGCAAGACGGGACTAGCGGGAGTATCAACCGGGGAGCTGTTTTTT. The complete variable domain, with remaining parts taken from reference TRBV5-1 and TRBJ2-2, reads KAGVTQTPRYLIKTRGQQVTLSCSPISGHRSVSWYQQTPGQGLQFLFEYFSETQRNKGNFPGRFSGRQFSNSRSEMNVSTLELGDSALYLCASSKTGLAGVSTGELFFGEGSRLTVL.